This T cell receptor beta chain was documented in a study of breast tumors, draining lymph nodes, adjacent tissues. TCRdb re-derived calls from the multiplex PCR reads in MiXCR, one entry per CDR3 protein. The sample lists 200,000 to 300,000 distinct CDR3 sequences, about 30% occurring once. Trimming left V 6 bases short and J 1 base short, with 13 bases between. Germline V gene sequence: CDR1 MNHEY, CDR2 SVGAGI. The length of the CDR3 is 14 residues. The study's findings and limits: Tumor and nontumor repertoires were significantly more similar in luminal-like than in basal-like breast cancer. Tumors had less TCR diversity than lymph nodes, more than nontumor tissue. Findings are consistent with lymph node origin and intratumoral expansion of most tumor T cells.

Comments on this clonotype: Its antigen is currently unknown.

Axillary draining lymph nodes of breast cancer patients supplied the node samples. Sequencing used axillary lymph node tissue. The rearrangement links TRBV6-5 to TRBJ2-7; D is uncertain. This receptor was obtained from a female donor with breast cancer. Some clones in this sample may be carry-over from other donors' samples. The CDR3 spells CASRGLKGSYEQYF. CDR3 in DNA: TGTGCCAGCAGGGGCCTGAAGGGATCCTACGAGCAGTACTTC.